The clone carrying this TCR beta chain was seen once. J lost 9 bases, V lost 1 base, and 4 bases had no gene match. CDR3 length: 13 amino acids. The germline CDR1 and CDR2 sequences are LNHNV and YYDKDF (reference sequence). The data were taken from a study of OX40 agonist ivuxolimab in advanced cancers. TCRdb's copy holds only in-frame clones and misses some; the assay was immunoSEQ multiplex PCR. The repertoire consists of 100,000 to 120,000 clones, with approximately 89% occurring once and the leading ten covering 0.27%. The chain has TRBV15 and TRBJ1-2, with 8 bases matching TRBD1. This TCR was recovered from an adult with an advanced solid tumor such as melanoma, head and neck, liver or kidney cancer. The sequenced sample was CD4+ or CD8+ T cells sorted from blood, obtained in a trial of the OX40 agonist ivuxolimab. CDR3: CATSRGDRSRYTF. The CDR3 coding sequence is TGTGCCACCAGCAGAGGGGACAGGTCTCGCTACACCTTC.